This T cell receptor beta chain was sequenced during a study of tumour-infiltrating T cells in Burkitt lymphoma. Study information: Overall and progression-free survival were predicted by productive clonality.

The table came from immunoSEQ multiplex PCR; TCRdb's copy has only in-frame clones and leaves some out. The sample has about 5,400 clones; 9.5% to 10% are singletons. V dropped 4 bases and J dropped 13; count of bases not matched to a gene: 9. CDR1 and CDR2 (germline): WSHSY, SAAADI. This CDR3 has 12 amino acids. Sequenced sample: tumor tissue. The chain joins TRBV10-2 to TRBJ2-5, with 7 positions matching TRBD1. The receptor comes from a human donor with diffuse large B-cell lymphoma. CDR3 nucleotides: TGCGCCAGCAGTGGCGACAGGGCATCAGGGTACTTC. The encoded protein is CASSGDRASGYF.